Below, 13 T cell receptor beta chains from the same sample are listed, as sequenced in a study of cytomegalovirus exposure and HLA in healthy donors. The PCR used 60 Vbeta and 13 Jbeta primers. Sequencing used immunoSEQ multiplex PCR; TCRdb keeps in-frame clones, though not all of them. The data hold roughly 120,000 clones, with 80% to 85% observed a single time. The sequenced sample was PBMCs. All receptors derive from a man aged 30 to 45 in good health and CMV-seropositive.

The genes are TRBV7-2 and TRBJ1-1; D is possibly TRBD1 (5 bases). The V end was cut by 5 bases, the J end by 0 bases, with 13 bases between. The V gene's germline CDR1 is SGHTA and CDR2 FQGNSA. The CDR3 consists of 15 residues. The CDR3 nucleotides are TGTGCCAGCAGCCTAACAGGTTTGTTGAACACTGAAGCTTTCTTT. As protein: CASSLTGLLNTEAFF.

The rearrangement links TRBV27 to TRBJ2-7, with 7 positions matching TRBD2. CDR1 MNHEY and CDR2 SMNVEV come from the germline V gene (reference sequence). Unmatched junction bases numbered 14, after V lost 3 bases and J lost 6 bases. The CDR3 length is 16 residues. DNA for the CDR3: TGTGCCAGCAGTTTTGGTTCGGCCCGGGGACTATCCGAGCAGTACTTC. The encoded protein is CASSFGSARGLSEQYF.

This clone was detected only once. The chain joins TRBV6-5 to TRBJ1-2, with 8 bases identical to TRBD1. J gave up 4 bases and V 5 bases, and 9 bases lay outside the gene matches. The CDR3 is made up of 15 amino acids. Germline CDR1 is MNHEY and CDR2 is SVGAGI. The CDR3 nucleotides are TGTGCCAGCAGTGCATCCGGGACAGGTGCCTATGGCTACACCTTC. This sequence encodes CASSASGTGAYGYTF.

This chain links TRBV2 with TRBJ1-3; no reliable D call. Germline CDR1 and CDR2: SNHLY and FYNNEI. The germline V and J ends were trimmed by 5 bases and 2 bases, with 7 bases remaining between them. CDR3 size: 13 residues. DNA of the CDR3: TGTGCCAGCAGTACGAGTCCTGGAAACACCATATATTTT. Protein: CASSTSPGNTIYF. Looking up the rest from reference TRBV2 and TRBJ1-3 gives the full variable domain: EPEVTQTPSHQVTQMGQEVILRCVPISNHLYFYWYRQILGQKVEFLVSFYNNEISEKSEIFDDQFSVERPDGSNFTLKIRSTKLEDSAMYFCASSTSPGNTIYFGEGSWLTVV.

The rearrangement links TRBV27 to TRBJ2-7; 9 nucleotides align to TRBD1. Germline V lookup: CDR1 MNHEY, CDR2 SMNVEV (reference sequence). V was clipped by 5 bases and J by 2 bases; unmatched bases: 10. The length of the CDR3 is 16 residues. CDR3 sequence: CASSAHPGTGTYEQYV. The CDR3 nucleotides read TGTGCCAGCAGTGCCCATCCGGGGACAGGGACCTACGAGCAGTACGTC.

This sequence joins TRBV27 and TRBJ2-1, with 12 bases that match TRBD2. Per germline, CDR1 MNHEY and CDR2 SMNVEV (reference sequence). This CDR3 is 16 amino acids long. The J segment lost 2 bases and the V segment lost 5 bases, leaving 4 bases of the junction unmatched. Here the CDR3 reads CASSLAGGFTYNEQFF. CDR3 sequence (DNA): TGTGCCAGCAGTCTAGCGGGGGGGTTTACCTACAATGAGCAGTTCTTC.

The rearrangement uses TRBV5-4 and TRBJ2-4, with TRBD1 matching over 7 bases. V shed 3 bases, J shed 0 bases, and the junction held 3 bases outside the gene matches. The germline CDR1 and CDR2 sequences are SGHNT and YYREEE (reference sequence). The CDR3 runs 15 residues. The CDR3 nucleotides are TGTGCCAGCAGCTCCCGACAGGGAGCCAAAAACATTCAGTACTTC. Translation: CASSSRQGAKNIQYF.

The chain combines TRBV2 with TRBJ1-5; D call uncertain. Trimming removed 7 bases from V and 6 bases from J, with 13 bases in between. The germline CDR1 and CDR2 sequences are SNHLY and FYNNEI. CDR3 length equals 13 residues. CDR3 loop: CASTREGSQPQHF. The CDR3 nucleotides are TGTGCCAGCACCCGGGAAGGGAGTCAGCCCCAGCATTTT.

The chain has TRBV30 and TRBJ1-3; possible D gene TRBD1, 6 bases. The germline gives CDR1 GTSNPN, CDR2 SVGIG (reference sequence). V was clipped by 4 bases and J by 5 bases, with 15 bases between them. The CDR3 sequence is 14 residues long. The CDR3 region has the DNA TGTGCCTGGACCATAGGGGGTTCTCGAAACACCATATATTTT. It encodes CAWTIGGSRNTIYF.

This chain joins TRBV2 and TRBJ2-5, with 11 nucleotides matching TRBD1. V lost 4 bases to trimming and J lost 5 bases; unmatched junction nucleotides: 6. Germline V CDR1 and CDR2: SNHLY, FYNNEI. CDR3 length: 15 amino acids. CDR3 DNA sequence: TGTGCCAGCAGTGTTGGGACAGGGGGGGATGAGACCCAGTACTTC. Translating gives CASSVGTGGDETQYF. Drawing the rest from reference TRBV2 and TRBJ2-5, the complete variable domain is EPEVTQTPSHQVTQMGQEVILRCVPISNHLYFYWYRQILGQKVEFLVSFYNNEISEKSEIFDDQFSVERPDGSNFTLKIRSTKLEDSAMYFCASSVGTGGDETQYFGPGTRLLVL.

This chain links TRBV28 with TRBJ1-1; 9 bases match TRBD1. This CDR3 has 15 residues. V was clipped by 3 bases and J by 7 bases; unmatched bases: 9. CDR1 and CDR2 (germline): MDHEN, SYDVKM. The CDR3 region is CASSLSTGGSSEAFF. The CDR3 region has the DNA TGTGCCAGCAGTTTGTCGACAGGGGGTAGCAGTGAAGCTTTCTTT.

This chain connects TRBV6-5 to TRBJ2-5; 10 bases align to TRBD2. V shed 2 bases and J 7 bases; nucleotides not matched to a gene: 10. The germline V gene has CDR1 MNHEY and CDR2 SVGAGI. CDR3 size: 16 residues. CDR3 nucleotides: TGTGCCAGCAGTTACGGGGGCACTAGCGGGGCAGGGACCCAGTACTTC. It encodes CASSYGGTSGAGTQYF.

A single count supports this clone. Here the CDR3 reads CASSRGTFSNQPQHF. The CDR3 nucleotides are TGTGCCAGCAGTCGAGGGACATTTAGCAATCAGCCCCAGCATTTT. The chain employs TRBV6-1 and TRBJ1-5; TRBD1 might be the D (6 bases). Germline CDR1 reads MNHNS; CDR2 reads SASEGT. V lost 5 bases, J lost 0 bases, and 11 bases lay in between. The CDR3 covers 15 residues.